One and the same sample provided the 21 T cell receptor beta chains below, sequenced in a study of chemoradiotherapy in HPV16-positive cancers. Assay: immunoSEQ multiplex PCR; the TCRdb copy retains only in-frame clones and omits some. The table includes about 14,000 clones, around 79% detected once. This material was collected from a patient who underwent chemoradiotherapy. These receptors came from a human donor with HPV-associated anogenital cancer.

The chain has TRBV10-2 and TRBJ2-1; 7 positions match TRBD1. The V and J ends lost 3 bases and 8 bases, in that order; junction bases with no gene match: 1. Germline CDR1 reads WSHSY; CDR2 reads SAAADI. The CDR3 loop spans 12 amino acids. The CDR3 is CASSEGGHEQFF. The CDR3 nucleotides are TGCGCCAGCAGTGAAGGGGGCCATGAGCAGTTCTTC.

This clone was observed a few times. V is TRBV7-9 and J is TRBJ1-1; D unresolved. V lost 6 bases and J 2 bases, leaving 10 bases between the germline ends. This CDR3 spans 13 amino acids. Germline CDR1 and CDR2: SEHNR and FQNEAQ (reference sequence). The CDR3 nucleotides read TGTGCCAGCAGGACCGGGATAAACACTGAAGCTTTCTTT. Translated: CASRTGINTEAFF.

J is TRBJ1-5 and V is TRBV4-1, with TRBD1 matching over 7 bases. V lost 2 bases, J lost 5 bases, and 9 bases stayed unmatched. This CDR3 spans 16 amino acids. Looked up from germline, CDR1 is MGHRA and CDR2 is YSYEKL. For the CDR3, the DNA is TGCGCCAGCAGCCAATTAGACACAGGGGTTGATCAGCCCCAGCATTTT. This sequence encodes CASSQLDTGVDQPQHF.

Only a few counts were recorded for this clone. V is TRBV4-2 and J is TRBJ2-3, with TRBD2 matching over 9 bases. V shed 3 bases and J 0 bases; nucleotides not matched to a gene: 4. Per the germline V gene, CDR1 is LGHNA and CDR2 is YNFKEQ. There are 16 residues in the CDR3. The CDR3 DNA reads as TGTGCCAGCAGCCAGGCTAGCGGGACTAGCACAGATACGCAGTATTTT. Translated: CASSQASGTSTDTQYF.

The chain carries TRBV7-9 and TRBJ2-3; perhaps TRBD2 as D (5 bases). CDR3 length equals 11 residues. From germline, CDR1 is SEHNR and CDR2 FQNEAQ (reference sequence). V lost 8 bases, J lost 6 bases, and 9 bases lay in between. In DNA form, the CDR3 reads TGTGCCAGCTTGGTAGCGGATACGCAGTATTTT. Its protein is CASLVADTQYF. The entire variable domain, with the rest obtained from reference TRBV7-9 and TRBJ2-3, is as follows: DTGVSQNPRHKITKRGQNVTFRCDPISEHNRLYWYRQTLGQGPEFLTYFQNEAQLEKSRLLSDRFSAERPKGSFSTLEIQRTEQGDSAMYLCASLVADTQYFGPGTRLTVL.

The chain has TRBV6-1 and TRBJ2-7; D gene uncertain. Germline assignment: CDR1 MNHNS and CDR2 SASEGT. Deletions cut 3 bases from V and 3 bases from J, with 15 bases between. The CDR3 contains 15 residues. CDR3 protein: CASSDMNSSFYEQYF. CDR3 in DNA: TGTGCCAGCAGTGACATGAACAGTTCCTTCTACGAGCAGTACTTC.

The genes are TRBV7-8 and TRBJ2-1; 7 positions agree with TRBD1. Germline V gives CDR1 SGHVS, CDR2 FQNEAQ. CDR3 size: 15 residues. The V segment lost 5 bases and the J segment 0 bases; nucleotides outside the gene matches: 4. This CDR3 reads CASSLRGSSYNEQFF. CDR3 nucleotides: TGTGCCAGCAGCCTCAGGGGGAGCTCCTACAATGAGCAGTTCTTC.

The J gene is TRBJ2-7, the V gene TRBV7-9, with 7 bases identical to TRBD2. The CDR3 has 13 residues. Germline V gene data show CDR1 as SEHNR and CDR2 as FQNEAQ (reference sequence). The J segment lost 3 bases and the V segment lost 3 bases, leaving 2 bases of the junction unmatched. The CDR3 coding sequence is TGTGCCAGCAGCTTGCGCGGGAGCTACGAGCAGTACTTC. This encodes CASSLRGSYEQYF.

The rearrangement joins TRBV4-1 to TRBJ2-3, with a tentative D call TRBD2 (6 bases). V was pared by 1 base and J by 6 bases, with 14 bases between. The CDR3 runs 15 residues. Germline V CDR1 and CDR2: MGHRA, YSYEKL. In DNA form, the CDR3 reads TGCGCCAGCAGCCAAGGATTAGCGGAGATGGATACGCAGTATTTT. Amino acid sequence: CASSQGLAEMDTQYF.

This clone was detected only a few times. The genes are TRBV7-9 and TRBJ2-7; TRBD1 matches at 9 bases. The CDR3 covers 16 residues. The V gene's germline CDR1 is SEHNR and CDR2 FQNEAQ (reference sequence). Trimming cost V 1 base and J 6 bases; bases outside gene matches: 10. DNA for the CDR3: TGTGCCAGCAGCTTAGTTCCGGGACAGGGAATCCGCGAGCAGTACTTC. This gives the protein CASSLVPGQGIREQYF.

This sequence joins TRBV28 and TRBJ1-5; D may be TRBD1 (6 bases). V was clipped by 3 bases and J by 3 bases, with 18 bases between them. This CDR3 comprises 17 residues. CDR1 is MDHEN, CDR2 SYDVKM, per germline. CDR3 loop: CASSFALGDTFNQPQHF. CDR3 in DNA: TGTGCCAGCAGTTTCGCGCTGGGGGACACCTTCAATCAGCCCCAGCATTTT.

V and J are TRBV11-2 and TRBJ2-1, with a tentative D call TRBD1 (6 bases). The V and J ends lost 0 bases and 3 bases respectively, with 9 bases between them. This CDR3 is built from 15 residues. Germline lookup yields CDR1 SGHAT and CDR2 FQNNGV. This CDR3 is CASSLEGANYNEQFF. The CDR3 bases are TGTGCCAGCAGCTTAGAGGGGGCCAACTACAATGAGCAGTTCTTC.

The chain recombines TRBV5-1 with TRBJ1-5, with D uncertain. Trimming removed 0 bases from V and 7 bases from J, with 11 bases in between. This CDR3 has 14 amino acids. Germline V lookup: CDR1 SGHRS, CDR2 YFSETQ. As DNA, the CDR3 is TGCGCCAGCAGCTTGGACGGCGCGGGCCAGCCCCAGCATTTT. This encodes CASSLDGAGQPQHF.

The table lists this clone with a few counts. The CDR3 is CASSPRDSQNQPQHF. The CDR3 coding sequence is TGTGCCAGCTCACCCCGGGACAGCCAGAATCAGCCCCAGCATTTT. This chain uses TRBV18 with TRBJ1-5, with 7 bases that match TRBD1. There are 15 residues in the CDR3. V lost 3 bases to trimming and J lost 4 bases; unmatched junction nucleotides: 6. Germline CDR1 reads KGHSH; CDR2 reads LQKENI.

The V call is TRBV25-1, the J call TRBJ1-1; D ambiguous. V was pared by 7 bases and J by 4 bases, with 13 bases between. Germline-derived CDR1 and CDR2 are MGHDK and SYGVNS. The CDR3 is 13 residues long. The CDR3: CASIPTGVTEAFF. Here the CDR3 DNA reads TGTGCCAGCATCCCGACTGGGGTCACTGAAGCTTTCTTT.

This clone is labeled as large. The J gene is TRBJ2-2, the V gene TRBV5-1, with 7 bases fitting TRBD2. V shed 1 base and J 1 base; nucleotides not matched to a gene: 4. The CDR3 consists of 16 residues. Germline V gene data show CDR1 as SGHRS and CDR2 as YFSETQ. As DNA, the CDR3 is TGCGCCAGCAGCTTGAGGCTAGCGGAGAACACCGGGGAGCTGTTTTTT. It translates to CASSLRLAENTGELFF. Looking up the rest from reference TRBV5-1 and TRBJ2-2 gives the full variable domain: KAGVTQTPRYLIKTRGQQVTLSCSPISGHRSVSWYQQTPGQGLQFLFEYFSETQRNKGNFPGRFSGRQFSNSRSEMNVSTLELGDSALYLCASSLRLAENTGELFFGEGSRLTVL.

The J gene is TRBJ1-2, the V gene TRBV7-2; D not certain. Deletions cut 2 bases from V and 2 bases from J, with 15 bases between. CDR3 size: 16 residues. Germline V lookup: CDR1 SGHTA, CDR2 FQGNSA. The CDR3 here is CASSLLLNGVNYGYTF. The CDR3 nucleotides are TGTGCCAGCAGCTTACTTCTGAATGGAGTAAACTATGGCTACACCTTC.

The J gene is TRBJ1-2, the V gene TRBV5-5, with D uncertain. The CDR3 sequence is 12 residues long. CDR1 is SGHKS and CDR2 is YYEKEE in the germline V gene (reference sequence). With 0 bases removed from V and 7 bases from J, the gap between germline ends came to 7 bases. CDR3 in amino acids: CASSLEGVGYTF. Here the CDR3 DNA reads TGTGCCAGCAGCTTGGAGGGCGTTGGCTACACCTTC.

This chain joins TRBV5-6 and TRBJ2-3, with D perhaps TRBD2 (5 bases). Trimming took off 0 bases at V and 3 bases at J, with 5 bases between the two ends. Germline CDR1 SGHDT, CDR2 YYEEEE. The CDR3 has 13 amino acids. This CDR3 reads CASSLAGTDTQYF. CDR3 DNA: TGTGCCAGCAGCTTGGCGGGGACAGATACGCAGTATTTT.

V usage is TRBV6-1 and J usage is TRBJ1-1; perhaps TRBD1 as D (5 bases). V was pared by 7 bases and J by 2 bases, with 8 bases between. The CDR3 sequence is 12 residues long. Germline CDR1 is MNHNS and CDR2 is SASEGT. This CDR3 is CASTQGNTEAFF. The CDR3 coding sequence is TGTGCCAGCACTCAGGGTAACACTGAAGCTTTCTTT.

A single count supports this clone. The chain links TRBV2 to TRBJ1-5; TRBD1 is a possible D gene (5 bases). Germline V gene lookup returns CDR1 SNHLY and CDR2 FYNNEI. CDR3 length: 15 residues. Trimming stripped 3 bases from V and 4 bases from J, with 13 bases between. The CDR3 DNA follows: TGTGCCAGCAGTGAGTGGAATTCAGGGAATCAGCCCCAGCATTTT. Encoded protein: CASSEWNSGNQPQHF.